The 5 T cell receptor beta chains below come from one sample, sequenced in a study of blood T cell repertoires in COVID-19. Generated by immunoSEQ multiplex PCR, the TCRdb table keeps only in-frame clones and is missing some. This table has 120,000 to 150,000 clones, approximately 80% appearing once. The material sequenced was peripheral blood. Every receptor here comes from a man in his sixties with active or convalescent COVID-19.

In this sample, this clone turned up once. V and J are TRBV9 and TRBJ1-1; 10 bases line up with TRBD1. CDR1 is SGDLS and CDR2 is YYNGEE in the germline V gene. The CDR3 totals 15 residues. Trimming cost V 4 bases and J 4 bases; bases outside gene matches: 7. The CDR3 loop reads CASSPRTGGTTEAFF. CDR3 bases: TGTGCCAGCAGCCCAAGGACAGGGGGGACCACTGAAGCTTTCTTT.

V and J are TRBV5-1 and TRBJ1-2; D uncertain. In germline, CDR1 is SGHRS, CDR2 YFSETQ. This CDR3 has 13 amino acids. With 2 bases removed from V and 2 bases from J, the gap between germline ends came to 7 bases. The CDR3 protein is CASSLEKNYGYTF. CDR3 nucleotides: TGCGCCAGCAGCTTAGAGAAAAACTATGGCTACACCTTC.

CDR3 in amino acids: CASSLDRPSSYNEQFF. The CDR3 DNA follows: TGTGCCAGCAGCCTCGACAGGCCCAGCTCCTACAATGAGCAGTTCTTC. The chain recombines TRBV5-4 with TRBJ2-1; D perhaps matches TRBD1 (6 bases). V dropped 4 bases and J dropped 0 bases, with 14 bases sitting between them. From germline, CDR1 is SGHNT and CDR2 YYREEE (reference sequence). The CDR3 loop spans 16 amino acids. Together with reference TRBV5-4 and TRBJ2-1, the CDR3 gives the full variable domain: ETGVTQSPTHLIKTRGQQVTLRCSSQSGHNTVSWYQQALGQGPQFIFQYYREEENGRGNFPPRFSGLQFPNYSSELNVNALELDDSALYLCASSLDRPSSYNEQFFGPGTRLTVL.

The genes are TRBV7-2 and TRBJ2-3; 10 bases fit TRBD2. V shed 1 base, J shed 3 bases, and the junction held 10 bases outside the gene matches. The CDR3 extends over 18 amino acids. CDR1 is SGHTA, CDR2 FQGNSA, per germline. The CDR3 DNA follows: TGTGCCAGCAGCTTAGGCCTAGCGGGGGAGGTGGGGACAGATACGCAGTATTTT. This sequence encodes CASSLGLAGEVGTDTQYF.

The V gene is TRBV11-2, the J gene TRBJ2-7; 8 bases align to TRBD2. Germline lookup yields CDR1 SGHAT and CDR2 FQNNGV. This CDR3 has 14 residues. J lost 5 bases, V lost 3 bases, and 6 bases had no gene match. The CDR3 is CASSFRLLADEQYF. The CDR3 coding sequence is TGTGCCAGCAGCTTCCGCTTACTAGCGGACGAGCAGTACTTC.